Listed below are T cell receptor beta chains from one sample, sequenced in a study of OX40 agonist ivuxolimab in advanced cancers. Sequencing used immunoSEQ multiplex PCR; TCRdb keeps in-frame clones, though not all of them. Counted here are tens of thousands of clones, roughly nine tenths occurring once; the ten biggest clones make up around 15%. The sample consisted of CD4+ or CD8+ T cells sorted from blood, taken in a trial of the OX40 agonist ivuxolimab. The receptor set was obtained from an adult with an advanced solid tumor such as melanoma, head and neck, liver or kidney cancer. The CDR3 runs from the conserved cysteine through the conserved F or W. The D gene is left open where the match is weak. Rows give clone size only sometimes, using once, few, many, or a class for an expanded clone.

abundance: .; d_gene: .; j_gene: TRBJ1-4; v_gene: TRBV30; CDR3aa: CAWSGGTNEKLFF; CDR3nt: TGTGCCTGGAGCGGGGGAACTAATGAAAAACTGTTTTTT
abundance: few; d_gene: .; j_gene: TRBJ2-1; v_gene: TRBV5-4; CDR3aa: CASDGADEQFF; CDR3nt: TGTGCCAGCGATGGGGCTGATGAGCAGTTCTTC
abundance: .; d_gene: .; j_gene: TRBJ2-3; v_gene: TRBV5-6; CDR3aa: CASSLRRKGGVTQYF; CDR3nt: TGTGCCAGCAGCTTGAGGAGGAAAGGGGGGGTTACGCAGTATTTT
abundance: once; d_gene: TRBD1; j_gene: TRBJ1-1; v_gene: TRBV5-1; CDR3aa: CASSLRTGRTEAFF; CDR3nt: TGCGCCAGCAGCCTAAGGACAGGGCGGACTGAAGCTTTCTTT
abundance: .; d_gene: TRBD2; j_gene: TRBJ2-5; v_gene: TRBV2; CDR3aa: CASSPTSGSSGETQYF; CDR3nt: TGTGCCAGCAGTCCCACTAGCGGGAGTTCGGGGGAGACCCAGTACTTC
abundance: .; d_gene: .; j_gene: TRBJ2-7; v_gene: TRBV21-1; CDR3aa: CASSTLGTGYEQYF; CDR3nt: TGTGCCAGCAGCACCCTAGGGACAGGCTACGAGCAGTACTTC
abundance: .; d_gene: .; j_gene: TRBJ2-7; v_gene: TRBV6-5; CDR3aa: CASSQGPYEQYF; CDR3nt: TGTGCCAGCAGCCAGGGACCCTACGAGCAGTACTTC
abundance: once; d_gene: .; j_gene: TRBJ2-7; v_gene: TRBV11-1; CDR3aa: CASSLGSIGGRITLEQYF; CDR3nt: TGTGCCAGCAGCTTAGGCTCGATTGGGGGACGGATAACTCTCGAACAGTACTTC
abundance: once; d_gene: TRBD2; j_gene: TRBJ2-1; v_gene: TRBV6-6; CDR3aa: CASISGPYVDEQFF; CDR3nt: TGTGCCAGCATTAGCGGGCCCTACGTCGATGAGCAGTTCTTC
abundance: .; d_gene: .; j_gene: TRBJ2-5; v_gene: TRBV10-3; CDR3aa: CAISEGASQETQYF; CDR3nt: TGTGCCATCAGTGAGGGGGCATCCCAAGAGACCCAGTACTTC
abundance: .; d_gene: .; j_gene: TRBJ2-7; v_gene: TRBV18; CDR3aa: CASSPRGAIHSYEQYF; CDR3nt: TGTGCCAGCTCACCACGTGGGGCAATACACTCCTACGAGCAGTACTTC
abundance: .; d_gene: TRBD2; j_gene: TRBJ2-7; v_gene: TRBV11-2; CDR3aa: CASSLGLAVSYEQYF; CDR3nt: TGTGCCAGCAGCTTAGGCCTAGCGGTTTCCTACGAGCAGTACTTC
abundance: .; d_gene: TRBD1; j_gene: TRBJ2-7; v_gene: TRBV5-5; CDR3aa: CASSEGDSSYEQYF; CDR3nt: TGTGCCAGCAGCGAAGGGGACAGCTCCTACGAGCAGTACTTC
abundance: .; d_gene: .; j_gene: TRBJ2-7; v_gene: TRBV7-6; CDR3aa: CASATVHSYEQYF; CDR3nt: TGTGCCAGCGCGACGGTACACTCCTACGAGCAGTACTTC
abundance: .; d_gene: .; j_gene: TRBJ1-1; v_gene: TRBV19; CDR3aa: CASSMWGANTEAFF; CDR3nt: TGTGCCAGTAGTATGTGGGGAGCTAACACTGAAGCTTTCTTT
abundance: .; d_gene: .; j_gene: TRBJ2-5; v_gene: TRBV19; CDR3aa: CASSMTRTSYQETQYF; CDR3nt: TGTGCCAGTAGTATGACTAGGACATCGTACCAAGAGACCCAGTACTTC
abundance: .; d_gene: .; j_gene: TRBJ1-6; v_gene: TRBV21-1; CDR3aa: CASSRVFSPLHF; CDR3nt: TGTGCCAGCAGCCGGGTATTTTCACCCCTCCACTTT
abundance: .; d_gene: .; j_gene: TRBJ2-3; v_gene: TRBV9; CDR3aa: CASSVYLSRTDTQYF; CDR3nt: TGTGCCAGCAGCGTATATCTGTCTCGCACAGATACGCAGTATTTT
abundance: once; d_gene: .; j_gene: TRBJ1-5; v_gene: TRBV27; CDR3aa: CASSLVQGMGQPQHF; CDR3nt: TGTGCCAGCAGTTTAGTTCAAGGAATGGGTCAGCCCCAGCATTTT
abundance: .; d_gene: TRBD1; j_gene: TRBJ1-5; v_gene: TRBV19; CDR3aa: CASSLRGSQPQHF; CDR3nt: TGTGCCAGTAGTCTCAGGGGGTCTCAGCCCCAGCATTTT
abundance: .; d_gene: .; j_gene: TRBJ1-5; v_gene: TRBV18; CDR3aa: CASSPLRGAIQPQHF; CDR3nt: TGTGCCAGCTCACCACTGAGGGGCGCGATTCAGCCCCAGCATTTT
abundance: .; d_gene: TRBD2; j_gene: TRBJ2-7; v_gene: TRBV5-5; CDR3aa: CASSHPGLEVKNEQYF; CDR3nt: TGTGCCAGCAGCCATCCGGGACTAGAAGTTAAAAACGAGCAGTACTTC
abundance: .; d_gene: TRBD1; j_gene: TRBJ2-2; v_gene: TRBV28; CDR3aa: CASSPLTGRGTGELFF; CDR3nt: TGTGCCAGCAGTCCCCTGACAGGGAGAGGCACCGGGGAGCTGTTTTTT
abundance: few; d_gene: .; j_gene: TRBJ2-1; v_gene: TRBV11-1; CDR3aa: CASSLPLTGLRTYNEQFF; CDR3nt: TGTGCCAGCAGCTTACCCCTGACAGGCCTAAGGACCTACAATGAGCAGTTCTTC
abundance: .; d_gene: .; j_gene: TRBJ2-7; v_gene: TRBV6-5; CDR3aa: CASSYGLGGSYEQYF; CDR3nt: TGTGCCAGCAGTTACGGTTTGGGGGGCTCCTACGAGCAGTACTTC
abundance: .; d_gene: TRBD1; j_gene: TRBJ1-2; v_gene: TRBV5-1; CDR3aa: CASSLAGTGDGYTF; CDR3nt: TGCGCCAGCAGCTTGGCCGGGACAGGGGACGGCTACACCTTC
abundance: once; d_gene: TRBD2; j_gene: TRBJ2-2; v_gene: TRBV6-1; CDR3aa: CASMGLAGGPGELFF; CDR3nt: TGTGCCAGCATGGGACTAGCGGGAGGGCCCGGGGAGCTGTTTTTT